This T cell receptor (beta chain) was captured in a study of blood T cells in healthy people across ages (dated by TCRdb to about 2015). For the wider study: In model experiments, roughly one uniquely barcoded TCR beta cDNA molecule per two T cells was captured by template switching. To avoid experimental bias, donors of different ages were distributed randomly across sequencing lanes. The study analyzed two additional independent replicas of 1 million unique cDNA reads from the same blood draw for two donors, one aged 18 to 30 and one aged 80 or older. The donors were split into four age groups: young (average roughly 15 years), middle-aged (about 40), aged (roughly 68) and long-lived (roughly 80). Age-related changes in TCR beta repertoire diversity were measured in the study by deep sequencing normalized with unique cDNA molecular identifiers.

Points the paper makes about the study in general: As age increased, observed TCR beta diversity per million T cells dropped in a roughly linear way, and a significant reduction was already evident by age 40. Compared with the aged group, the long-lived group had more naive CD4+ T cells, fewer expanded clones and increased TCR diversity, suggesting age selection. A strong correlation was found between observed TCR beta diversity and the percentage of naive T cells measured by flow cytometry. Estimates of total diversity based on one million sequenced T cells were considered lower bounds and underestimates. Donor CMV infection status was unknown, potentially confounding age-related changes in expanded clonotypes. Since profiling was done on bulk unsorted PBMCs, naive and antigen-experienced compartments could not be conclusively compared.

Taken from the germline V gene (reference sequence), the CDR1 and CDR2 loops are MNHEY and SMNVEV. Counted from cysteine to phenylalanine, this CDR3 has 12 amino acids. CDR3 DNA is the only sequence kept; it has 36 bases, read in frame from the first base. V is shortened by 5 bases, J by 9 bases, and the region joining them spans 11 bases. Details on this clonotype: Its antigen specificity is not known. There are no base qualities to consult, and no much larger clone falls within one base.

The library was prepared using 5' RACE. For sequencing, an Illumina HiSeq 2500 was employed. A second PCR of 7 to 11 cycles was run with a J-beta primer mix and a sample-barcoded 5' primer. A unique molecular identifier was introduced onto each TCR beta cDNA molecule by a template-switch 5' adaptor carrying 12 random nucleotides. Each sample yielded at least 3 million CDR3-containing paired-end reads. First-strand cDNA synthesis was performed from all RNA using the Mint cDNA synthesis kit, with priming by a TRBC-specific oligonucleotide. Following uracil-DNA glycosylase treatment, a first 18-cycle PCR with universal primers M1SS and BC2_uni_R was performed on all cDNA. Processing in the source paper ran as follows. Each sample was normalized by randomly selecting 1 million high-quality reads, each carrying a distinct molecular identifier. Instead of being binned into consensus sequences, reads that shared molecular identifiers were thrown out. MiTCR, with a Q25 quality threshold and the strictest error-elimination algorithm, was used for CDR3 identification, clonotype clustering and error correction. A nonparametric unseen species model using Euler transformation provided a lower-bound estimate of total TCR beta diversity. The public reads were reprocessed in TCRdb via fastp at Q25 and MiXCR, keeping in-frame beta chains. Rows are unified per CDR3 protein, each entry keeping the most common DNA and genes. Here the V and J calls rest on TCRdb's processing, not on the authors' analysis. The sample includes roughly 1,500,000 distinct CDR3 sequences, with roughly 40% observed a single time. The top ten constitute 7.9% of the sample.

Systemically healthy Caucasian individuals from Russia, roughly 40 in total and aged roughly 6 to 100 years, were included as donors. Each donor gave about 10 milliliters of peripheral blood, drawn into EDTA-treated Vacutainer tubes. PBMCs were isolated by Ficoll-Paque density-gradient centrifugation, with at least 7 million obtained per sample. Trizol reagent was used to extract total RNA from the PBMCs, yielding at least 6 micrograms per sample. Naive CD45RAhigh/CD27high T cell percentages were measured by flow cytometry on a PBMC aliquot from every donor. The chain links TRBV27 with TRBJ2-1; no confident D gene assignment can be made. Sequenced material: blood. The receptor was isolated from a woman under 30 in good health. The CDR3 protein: CASSTALGEQFF. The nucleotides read TGTGCCAGCAGTACCGCTTTAGGTGAGCAGTTCTTC.